This T cell receptor beta chain came from a study of cytomegalovirus exposure and HLA in healthy donors. PCR used 60 Vbeta primers and 13 Jbeta primers. This table comes from immunoSEQ multiplex PCR, and its TCRdb copy is limited to in-frame clones, with some not included. Of 120,000 or so clones detected, around 85% appear once; the ten largest clones hold about 1.8%. This CDR3 is built from 15 residues. The V gene's germline CDR1 is GTSNPN and CDR2 SVGIG (reference sequence). J is TRBJ2-2 and V is TRBV30; TRBD1 matches 9 bases. This sequence originates from a man aged 35 to 55 in good health and CMV-seronegative. Specimen: PBMCs. The CDR3 sequence is CALRDRALYTGELFF. CDR3 coding DNA: TGTGCTCTCCGGGACAGGGCCCTTTACACCGGGGAGCTGTTTTTT.